This TCR beta chain was profiled in a study of blood T cell repertoires in COVID-19. Across the study: Some COVID-19 samples were acute and others convalescent; all came from the United States, Italy and Spain. From T cells, B-cell-depleted T cells, or PBMCs came the material, which was cDNA or gDNA.

CDR3 length: 14 residues. CDR1 MDHEN and CDR2 SYDVKM come from the germline V gene. V was pared by 2 bases and J by 9 bases, with 6 bases of the junction left unmatched. Measured with immunoSEQ multiplex PCR; TCRdb has only the in-frame clones, and not every one. The sample includes 300,000 or so clones, more than 75% of them seen just once. The clonotype was recovered from a woman aged 50 to 65 who had recovered from COVID-19. The sequenced sample was peripheral blood. V and J are TRBV28 and TRBJ2-1, with 8 nucleotides matching TRBD2. Here the CDR3 reads CASSLDGGAREQFF. The CDR3 DNA sequence: TGTGCCAGCAGTTTAGACGGGGGGGCTCGTGAGCAGTTCTTC. The full variable domain, in which reference TRBV28 and TRBJ2-1 provide the parts outside the CDR3, is DVKVTQSSRYLVKRTGEKVFLECVQDMDHENMFWYRQDPGLGLRLIYFSYDVKMKEKGDIPEGYSVSREKKERFSLILESASTNQTSMYLCASSLDGGAREQFFGPGTRLTVL.